These 7 T cell receptor beta chains originate from one sample sequenced in a study of T-cell memory formation after mild COVID-19. In TCRdb, the 5' RACE reads were re-called with MiXCR into one record per CDR3 protein. The repertoire includes about 82,000 distinct CDR3 sequences, about 13% of them detected once, and roughly a quarter sits in the top ten. The specimen was PBMCs or a T cell subset sorted from them (not recorded which). The receptors derive from an adult woman who had mild COVID-19 (a few samples of this study predate the infection). Cell type and time point are not known.

This clonotype showed up many times. The V call is TRBV2, the J call TRBJ2-7; 7 positions match TRBD2. Germline V CDR1 and CDR2: SNHLY, FYNNEI. The CDR3 is made up of 16 amino acids. V lost 2 bases, J lost 0 bases, and 7 bases stayed unmatched. The CDR3 bases are TGTGCCAGCAGTGAATTGATGCGGGAGTCCTCCTACGAGCAGTACTTC. This encodes CASSELMRESSYEQYF.

This clonotype was seen more than once but under ten times. This chain joins TRBV11-2 and TRBJ1-2; D is perhaps TRBD1 (6 bases). CDR3 length: 15 amino acids. The V and J ends lost 4 bases and 4 bases respectively, with 16 bases between them. Germline V gives CDR1 SGHAT, CDR2 FQNNGV. Written as DNA, the CDR3 is TGTGCCAGCAGCTCCCATAACAGGGTCTCCTATGGCTACACCTTC. Its translation is CASSSHNRVSYGYTF.

This clonotype was detected only a few times. V and J are TRBV4-1 and TRBJ1-1, with 9 positions matching TRBD1. Germline V gives CDR1 MGHRA, CDR2 YSYEKL. With V trimmed by 4 bases and J by 1 base, 4 bases remained unmatched. CDR3 size: 15 residues. The CDR3 loop is CASSRPTGGNTEAFF. The CDR3 bases are TGCGCCAGCAGCCGGCCGACAGGGGGGAACACTGAAGCTTTCTTT.

Only a few counts were recorded for this clonotype. This rearrangement joins TRBV7-9 to TRBJ1-2; D gene unclear. CDR3 length: 15 amino acids. Germline V lookup: CDR1 SEHNR, CDR2 FQNEAQ (reference sequence). Trimming took off 5 bases at V and 3 bases at J, with 16 bases between the two ends. CDR3 sequence: CASSHRPAGDYGYTF. In DNA form, the CDR3 reads TGTGCCAGCAGCCATCGTCCGGCTGGGGACTATGGCTACACCTTC.

In this sample, this clonotype turned up a few times. A junction boundary mismatches the germline segment, possibly from a read error. The chain carries TRBV7-7 and TRBJ2-1; 7 bases agree with TRBD2. Germline V gives CDR1 SSHAT, CDR2 FNYEAQ (reference sequence). The CDR3 covers 16 residues. CDR3 region: CASSFREGSSYNEQFF. The CDR3, as DNA: TGTGCTAGCAGCTTCAGGGAGGGGAGCTCCTACAATGAGCAGTTCTTC.

This clonotype was observed many times. The chain couples TRBV9 to TRBJ2-3, with D hard to call. Trimming stripped 8 bases from V and 6 bases from J, with 19 bases between. The CDR3 length is 14 residues. Germline V CDR1 and CDR2: SGDLS, YYNGEE. Here the CDR3 DNA reads TGTGCCAGTTCTCCTTCTGTCAGTGTGGATACGCAGTATTTT. Residues: CASSPSVSVDTQYF.

This clonotype was seen a few times. This chain joins TRBV3-1 and TRBJ2-7; D is unclear. CDR1 and CDR2 (germline): LGHDT, YNNKEL (reference sequence). The CDR3 is 14 residues long. V lost 0 bases to trimming and J lost 0 bases, with 6 bases between them. The CDR3 spells CASSQDLSSYEQYF. The CDR3 DNA reads TGTGCCAGCAGCCAAGATCTCTCCTCCTACGAGCAGTACTTC.